Listed here are 15 T cell receptor beta chains from one sample, sequenced in a study of shared clonotypes between healthy human individuals. Measured with immunoSEQ multiplex PCR; TCRdb has only the in-frame clones, and not every one. The sample includes more than 2,000,000 clones, around 94% of them seen just once. Sequenced input: naive CD4+ T cells sorted from blood. Subset in this sample: CD45RA+ positively selected. The receptors stem from a man aged 18 to 29 in good health.

With respect to this clone: Other DNA variants within this sample encode the same CDR3. The rearrangement uses TRBV5-4 and TRBJ1-5; 9 positions match TRBD1. The CDR3 sequence is 14 residues long. CDR1 and CDR2 from the germline V gene are SGHNT and YYREEE (reference sequence). The V gene end was trimmed by 2 bases and the J gene end by 7 bases; junction bases not matched to a gene: 4. The CDR3 coding sequence is TGTGCCAGCAGCTTACAGGGGGCGGGACAGCCCCAGCATTTT. It specifies CASSLQGAGQPQHF.

The chain is built from TRBV18 and TRBJ1-1; D remains ambiguous. This CDR3 has 15 amino acids. Deletions cut 2 bases from V and 3 bases from J, with 13 bases between. Germline V gene lookup returns CDR1 KGHSH and CDR2 LQKENI. The CDR3: CASSPGSGVYTEAFF. The CDR3 DNA follows: TGTGCCAGCTCACCAGGATCTGGGGTATACACTGAAGCTTTCTTT.

The rearrangement joins TRBV7-2 to TRBJ2-3, with D maybe TRBD2 (5 bases). From germline, CDR1 is SGHTA and CDR2 FQGNSA. Between the trimmed V and J ends, which lost 2 bases and 4 bases, there was a span of 10 bases. The CDR3 runs 14 residues. The CDR3 nucleotides are TGTGCCAGCAGCTTATCTAGCTGGGCAGATACGCAGTATTTT. Residues: CASSLSSWADTQYF.

The genes are TRBV5-1 and TRBJ1-3, with D maybe TRBD1 (6 bases). Germline assignment: CDR1 SGHRS and CDR2 YFSETQ. This CDR3 region has 17 residues. Deletions cut 1 base from V and 0 bases from J, with 14 bases between. The CDR3, as DNA: TGCGCCAGCAGCTTGAGGGGGTTGGAGACCTCTGGAAACACCATATATTTT. Amino acid sequence: CASSLRGLETSGNTIYF.

The chain is built from TRBV11-2 and TRBJ2-7; no reliable D call. CDR1 and CDR2 (germline): SGHAT, FQNNGV. Trimming shortened V by 2 bases and J by 4 bases, and 15 bases separated the two germline ends. This CDR3 is built from 15 residues. The CDR3 DNA reads TGTGCCAGCAGCTTAAAATTCTATTCTGTGTACGAGCAGTACTTC. Amino acid sequence: CASSLKFYSVYEQYF.

The J gene is TRBJ1-5, the V gene TRBV28; 9 positions agree with TRBD1. CDR3 size: 16 residues. V shed 6 bases, J shed 2 bases, and the junction held 8 bases outside the gene matches. CDR1 and CDR2 from the germline V gene are MDHEN and SYDVKM. CDR3 nucleotide sequence: TGTGCCAGCAGGGATAGCCGGGACAGGGGCAATCAGCCCCAGCATTTT. It is translated as CASRDSRDRGNQPQHF.

V is TRBV11-2 and J is TRBJ2-1, with 7 bases that match TRBD1. Germline lookup yields CDR1 SGHAT and CDR2 FQNNGV. CDR3 length equals 15 residues. Germline trimming cut 3 bases from V and 1 base from J; bases unmatched to any gene: 3. The CDR3: CASSLTGYSYNEQFF. Written as DNA, the CDR3 is TGTGCCAGCAGCTTGACAGGGTATTCCTACAATGAGCAGTTCTTC.

The genes are TRBV7-9 and TRBJ1-4, with 12 bases matching TRBD1. The germline V gene encodes CDR1 SEHNR and CDR2 FQNEAQ (reference sequence). Losses at the gene ends were 5 bases for V and 8 bases for J; bases not matched to a gene: 6. The CDR3 extends over 15 amino acids. The CDR3 DNA reads as TGTGCCAGCAGCCCGGGGACAGGGGGCGAAGAAAAACTGTTTTTT. This encodes CASSPGTGGEEKLFF.

The CDR3 region has the DNA TGCGCCAGCAGCCATGTAGGTGGGGTTAGTGGCGGCTACACCTTC. It encodes CASSHVGGVSGGYTF. The chain uses TRBV4-1 and TRBJ1-2, with unresolved D. V lost 3 bases to trimming and J lost 8 bases, with 19 bases between them. The CDR3 loop spans 15 amino acids. Germline assignment: CDR1 MGHRA and CDR2 YSYEKL.

The V gene is TRBV9, the J gene TRBJ1-1, with 7 bases lining up with TRBD1. Germline-derived CDR1 and CDR2 are SGDLS and YYNGEE. The CDR3 length is 15 residues. V dropped 0 bases and J dropped 5; count of bases not matched to a gene: 7. The CDR3 region has the DNA TGTGCCAGCAGCGTAGACCCAGGGGGTGGTACTGAAGCTTTCTTT. Amino acid sequence: CASSVDPGGGTEAFF. Full variable domain (outside the CDR3, taken from reference TRBV9 and TRBJ1-1): DSGVTQTPKHLITATGQRVTLRCSPRSGDLSVYWYQQSLDQGLQFLIQYYNGEERAKGNILERFSAQQFPDLHSELNLSSLELGDSALYFCASSVDPGGGTEAFFGQGTRLTVV.

This rearrangement joins TRBV27 to TRBJ2-3; D is unresolved. Germline V gives CDR1 MNHEY, CDR2 SMNVEV (reference sequence). V lost 3 bases and J 5 bases, leaving 12 bases between the germline ends. This CDR3 has 14 residues. The DNA for the CDR3 is TGTGCCAGCAGTTTCCGTCTGGTTGGAGATACGCAGTATTTT. This sequence encodes CASSFRLVGDTQYF.

In its sample, this clone was seen once. The chain combines TRBV28 with TRBJ1-4; no clear D. CDR1 MDHEN and CDR2 SYDVKM come from the germline V gene. The V and J ends lost 6 bases and 3 bases respectively, with 11 bases between them. This CDR3 has 14 residues. The CDR3, as DNA: TGTGCCAGCAGGGGAGACGGTCCTAATGAAAAACTGTTTTTT. Its protein product is CASRGDGPNEKLFF. Full variable domain (missing parts from reference TRBV28 and TRBJ1-4): DVKVTQSSRYLVKRTGEKVFLECVQDMDHENMFWYRQDPGLGLRLIYFSYDVKMKEKGDIPEGYSVSREKKERFSLILESASTNQTSMYLCASRGDGPNEKLFFGSGTQLSVL.

The chain recombines TRBV4-1 with TRBJ1-5, with D maybe TRBD1 (6 bases). V lost 1 base and J 0 bases, leaving 22 bases between the germline ends. The germline gives CDR1 MGHRA, CDR2 YSYEKL. CDR3 length: 20 amino acids. CDR3 loop: CASSQGIGGPNLDSNQPQHF. CDR3 nucleotides: TGCGCCAGCAGCCAAGGAATAGGGGGTCCCAACTTGGATAGCAATCAGCCCCAGCATTTT.

The chain recombines TRBV19 with TRBJ2-3, with D maybe TRBD1 (7 bases). Trimming left V 6 bases short and J 1 base short, with 17 bases between. The CDR3 is 16 residues long. Germline loops: CDR1 LNHDA, CDR2 SQIVND (reference sequence). The CDR3 DNA reads TGTGCCAGTAGGGTGACAGGGCGGGGACGCACAGATACGCAGTATTTT. Protein sequence: CASRVTGRGRTDTQYF.

V and J are TRBV30 and TRBJ1-6; D ambiguous. This CDR3 region has 11 residues. From germline, CDR1 is GTSNPN and CDR2 SVGIG (reference sequence). Trimming stripped 0 bases from V and 14 bases from J, with 8 bases between. In DNA form, the CDR3 reads TGTGCCTGGAGTGTATCCCCGACCCTCCACTTT. This codes for CAWSVSPTLHF.